The sequence of this TCR beta chain was determined in a study of radiation and T cells in renal cell carcinoma. The repertoire was sequenced with immunoSEQ multiplex PCR; TCRdb's copy has only in-frame clones and lacks some. Of about 140,000 clones in the sample, 75% to 90% were seen once. Comments on this clone: Its antigen remains unidentified.

Time point meaning: baseline pretreatment blood. Treatment indicated: 15 Gy SBRT to primary tumor, nephrectomy 4 weeks later. Findings and limits, study-wide: Top tumor clonotypes rose in blood 2 weeks post-radiation, then contracted.

V lost 0 bases, J lost 3 bases, and 6 bases lay in between. The CDR3 consists of 14 residues. Germline CDR1 SGDLS, CDR2 YYNGEE. The V and J genes are TRBV9 and TRBJ1-4; D gene uncertain. The clonotype comes from a woman in her 50s with renal cell carcinoma. The sequenced sample was blood, obtained from a patient whose treatment included radiotherapy and nephrectomy. The CDR3 protein is CASSVAGPNEKLFF. DNA for the CDR3: TGTGCCAGCAGCGTAGCCGGGCCTAATGAAAAACTGTTTTTT.